A single sample is the source of the 17 T cell receptor beta chains below, sequenced in a study of blood T cell repertoires in COVID-19. The assay was immunoSEQ multiplex PCR, and TCRdb's table has in-frame clones only and misses some. The repertoire includes 150,000 to 200,000 clones, approximately 74% of them detected once, and about 3% sits in the top ten. Sequencing was carried out using peripheral blood. The receptor set was obtained from a woman aged 80 or over with acute or convalescent COVID-19.

The J gene is TRBJ1-3, the V gene TRBV28; 7 bases are a match to TRBD1. Germline V gene lookup returns CDR1 MDHEN and CDR2 SYDVKM. The CDR3 extends over 15 amino acids. With V trimmed by 6 bases and J by 1 base, 6 bases remained unmatched. The CDR3 protein is CASRSTGDSGNTIYF. In DNA form, the CDR3 reads TGTGCCAGCAGATCTACAGGGGATTCTGGAAACACCATATATTTT.

The chain links TRBV28 to TRBJ1-1, with unresolved D. V lost 6 bases, J lost 11 bases, and 22 bases lay in between. The CDR3 runs 14 residues. CDR1 is MDHEN, CDR2 SYDVKM, per germline. DNA for the CDR3: TGTGCCAGCAGCCGACGACGGGATACATTGTCTGCTTTCTTT. Translation gives CASSRRRDTLSAFF.

The table lists this clone with a count of one. The chain couples TRBV5-4 to TRBJ2-5; 7 bases map to TRBD2. Germline CDR1 is SGHNT and CDR2 is YYREEE (reference sequence). The CDR3 is made up of 14 amino acids. V trimming: 5 bases; J trimming: 5 bases; junction bases outside the gene matches: 9. In nucleotides, the CDR3 is TGTGCCAGCAGGGTGGGAGGGGCCCGGGAGACCCAGTACTTC. Its translation: CASRVGGARETQYF.

The V and J genes are TRBV5-4 and TRBJ1-2, with no clear D. This CDR3 spans 13 amino acids. Germline CDR1 SGHNT, CDR2 YYREEE (reference sequence). The V end was cut by 0 bases, the J end by 4 bases, with 7 bases between. The CDR3 sequence is CASSLDRSYGYTF. CDR3 DNA: TGTGCCAGCAGCTTGGATAGGAGCTATGGCTACACCTTC.

The chain couples TRBV30 to TRBJ2-2; D is ambiguous. Germline CDR1 GTSNPN, CDR2 SVGIG (reference sequence). Trimming stripped 3 bases from V and 1 base from J, with 9 bases between. The CDR3 contains 14 residues. CDR3: CAWRARQNTGELFF. The CDR3 DNA follows: TGTGCCTGGAGAGCCAGGCAGAACACCGGGGAGCTGTTTTTT.

As concerns this clone: The sample has other DNA sequences that encode this CDR3 too. This rearrangement joins TRBV3-1 (or the pseudogene TRBV3-2) to TRBJ2-5, with D perhaps matching TRBD2 (6 bases). Germline V gives CDR1 LGHDT, CDR2 YNNKEL (reference sequence). CDR3 size: 15 residues. The V gene lost 0 bases and the J gene lost 2 bases, with 10 bases spanning the gap. This CDR3 reads CASSQDSGGQETQYF. CDR3 DNA sequence: TGTGCCAGCAGCCAAGATTCCGGGGGACAAGAGACCCAGTACTTC.

The chain combines TRBV27 with TRBJ1-1; D not resolved. CDR1 and CDR2 from the germline V gene are MNHEY and SMNVEV (reference sequence). This CDR3 region has 16 residues. Trimming took 6 bases from V and 4 from J, leaving 21 bases between them. CDR3 sequence (DNA): TGTGCCAGCAGCCCTGGGTTTGGCCTCAGCGGCACTGAAGCTTTCTTT. Its protein product is CASSPGFGLSGTEAFF.

In this sample, this clone turned up a few times. J is TRBJ1-2 and V is TRBV18; D call uncertain. Germline CDR1 is KGHSH and CDR2 is LQKENI. This CDR3 has 18 amino acids. Trimming took off 1 base at V and 1 base at J, with 19 bases between the two ends. The CDR3 DNA sequence: TGTGCCAGCTCACCACTAATGGGTCCTACTAACTTTAACTATGGCTACACCTTC. Translating it yields CASSPLMGPTNFNYGYTF.

V gene TRBV27 combines with J gene TRBJ1-2; TRBD1 aligns across 10 bases. J was trimmed by 5 bases and V by 2 bases; bases with no gene match: 8. The CDR3 totals 16 residues. Per germline, CDR1 MNHEY and CDR2 SMNVEV (reference sequence). DNA for the CDR3: TGTGCCAGCAGTTTAACTGGACAGGGGGTCGCTTATGGCTACACCTTC. Protein sequence: CASSLTGQGVAYGYTF.

The CDR3 loop reads CASSVLAGGIVDTQYF. CDR3 DNA: TGTGCCAGCAGTGTTCTAGCGGGAGGCATAGTAGATACGCAGTATTTT. The J gene is TRBJ2-3, the V gene TRBV6-1, with 11 bases matching TRBD2. V lost 4 bases and J lost 5; bases outside the gene matches: 8. Germline lookup yields CDR1 MNHNS and CDR2 SASEGT. The CDR3 totals 16 residues.

The chain couples TRBV27 to TRBJ2-5, with 8 bases fitting TRBD2. Germline CDR1 and CDR2: MNHEY and SMNVEV (reference sequence). The trim removed 3 bases at V and 5 bases at J, leaving 8 bases unmatched. CDR3 length: 15 residues. The CDR3 DNA sequence: TGTGCCAGCAGTTTGGGTCGCGGGAGGTATGAGACCCAGTACTTC. Its protein is CASSLGRGRYETQYF.

There are a few counts of this clone. This rearrangement joins TRBV5-1 to TRBJ2-7; TRBD1 matches at 9 bases. The length of the CDR3 is 14 residues. Germline V gene lookup returns CDR1 SGHRS and CDR2 YFSETQ. With V trimmed by 2 bases and J by 5 bases, 5 bases remained unmatched. The CDR3 reads CASSFAQGAHEQYF. CDR3 nucleotide sequence: TGCGCCAGCAGCTTCGCACAGGGGGCCCACGAGCAGTACTTC.

The J gene is TRBJ2-2, the V gene TRBV5-1, with a tentative D call TRBD2 (5 bases). This CDR3 is built from 18 residues. V was pared by 4 bases and J by 6 bases, with 25 bases between. Per the germline V gene, CDR1 is SGHRS and CDR2 is YFSETQ. Written as DNA, the CDR3 is TGCGCCAGCAGCATGTTTTCGGACTTGGGTCTTAATGCCGGGGAGCTGTTTTTT. Translated: CASSMFSDLGLNAGELFF.

This clone was recorded a few times. The chain links TRBV2 to TRBJ1-5; perhaps TRBD1 as D (6 bases). Germline V gene sequence: CDR1 SNHLY, CDR2 FYNNEI. The germline V and J ends were trimmed by 4 bases and 6 bases, with 10 bases remaining between them. The CDR3 covers 13 residues. CDR3 region: CASSVNRVQPQHF. Here the CDR3 DNA reads TGTGCCAGCAGTGTGAACAGGGTTCAGCCCCAGCATTTT.

The rearrangement uses TRBV5-1 and TRBJ2-7, with a weak D call TRBD2 (6 bases). V shed 4 bases and J shed 0 bases, with 11 bases lying between them. The CDR3 sequence is 14 residues long. From germline, CDR1 is SGHRS and CDR2 YFSETQ. The CDR3, as DNA: TGCGCCAGCAGCGGAGGGACTCCCTCCTACGAGCAGTACTTC. It yields the protein CASSGGTPSYEQYF.

This chain joins TRBV20-1 and TRBJ2-7, with D perhaps TRBD1 (5 bases). V lost 3 bases, J lost 0 bases, and 12 bases lay in between. CDR1 is DFQATT and CDR2 is SNEGSKA in the germline V gene (reference sequence). The CDR3 is 14 residues long. The CDR3 DNA follows: TGCAGTGCTAGTTTCCAGGGTAGCTCCTACGAGCAGTACTTC. Its protein is CSASFQGSSYEQYF.

V is TRBV6-4 and J is TRBJ2-5; perhaps TRBD2 as D (5 bases). V was cut by 7 bases and J by 10 bases, with 10 bases left in between. Germline V gene sequence: CDR1 MRHNA, CDR2 SNTAGT. CDR3 length: 10 amino acids. In nucleotides, the CDR3 is TGTGCCAGCACCGGGGTGGGCCAGTACTTC. Translating gives CASTGVGQYF.